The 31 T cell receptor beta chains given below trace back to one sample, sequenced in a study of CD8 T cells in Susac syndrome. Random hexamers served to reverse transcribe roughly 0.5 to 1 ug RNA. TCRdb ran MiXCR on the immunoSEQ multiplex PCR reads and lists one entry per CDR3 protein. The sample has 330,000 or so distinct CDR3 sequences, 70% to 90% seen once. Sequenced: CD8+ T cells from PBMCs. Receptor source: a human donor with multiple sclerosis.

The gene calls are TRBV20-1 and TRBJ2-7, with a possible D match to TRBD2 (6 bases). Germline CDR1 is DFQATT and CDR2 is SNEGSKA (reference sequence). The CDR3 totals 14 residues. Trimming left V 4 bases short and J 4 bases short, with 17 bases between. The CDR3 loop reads CSATGTLKGYEQYF. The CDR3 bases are TGCAGTGCTACCGGGACTCTAAAGGGATACGAGCAGTACTTC.

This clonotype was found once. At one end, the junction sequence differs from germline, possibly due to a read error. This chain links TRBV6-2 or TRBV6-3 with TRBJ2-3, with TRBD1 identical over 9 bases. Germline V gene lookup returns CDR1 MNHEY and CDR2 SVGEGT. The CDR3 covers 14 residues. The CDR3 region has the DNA TGTGCCAGCAGAGGGGACAGGGCAACAGATACGCAGTTTTTT. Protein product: CASRGDRATDTQFF.

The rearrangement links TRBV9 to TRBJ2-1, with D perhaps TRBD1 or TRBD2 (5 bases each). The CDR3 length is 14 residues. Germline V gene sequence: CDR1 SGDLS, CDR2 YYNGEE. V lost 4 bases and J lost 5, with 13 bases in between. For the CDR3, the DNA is TGTGCCAGCAGCCCGAGGGGCGCACACAATGAGCAGTTCTTC. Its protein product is CASSPRGAHNEQFF.

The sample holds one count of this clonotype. CDR3 loop: CASSVDLGGRTDTQYF. The CDR3 region has the DNA TGTGCCAGCAGCGTAGATCTAGGAGGCCGCACAGATACGCAGTATTTT. The chain joins TRBV9 to TRBJ2-3, with D perhaps TRBD2 (5 bases). V was trimmed by 0 bases and J by 1 base, leaving 12 bases between them. Per germline, CDR1 SGDLS and CDR2 YYNGEE. There are 16 residues in the CDR3. Full variable domain (rest looked up from reference TRBV9 and TRBJ2-3): DSGVTQTPKHLITATGQRVTLRCSPRSGDLSVYWYQQSLDQGLQFLIQYYNGEERAKGNILERFSAQQFPDLHSELNLSSLELGDSALYFCASSVDLGGRTDTQYFGPGTRLTVL.

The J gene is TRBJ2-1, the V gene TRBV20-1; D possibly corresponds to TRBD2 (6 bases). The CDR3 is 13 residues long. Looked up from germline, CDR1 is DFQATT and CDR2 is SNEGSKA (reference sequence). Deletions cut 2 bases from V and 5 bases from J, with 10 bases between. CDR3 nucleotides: TGCAGTGCTAGACCAGGAGGGAACAATGAGCAGTTCTTC. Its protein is CSARPGGNNEQFF.

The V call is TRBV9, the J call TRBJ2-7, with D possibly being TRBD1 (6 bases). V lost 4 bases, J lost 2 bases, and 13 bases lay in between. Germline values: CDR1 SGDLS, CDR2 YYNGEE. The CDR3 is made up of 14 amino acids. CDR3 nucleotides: TGTGCCAGCAGCATGGGGGCTTTTCCCTACGAGCAGTACTTC. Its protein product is CASSMGAFPYEQYF.

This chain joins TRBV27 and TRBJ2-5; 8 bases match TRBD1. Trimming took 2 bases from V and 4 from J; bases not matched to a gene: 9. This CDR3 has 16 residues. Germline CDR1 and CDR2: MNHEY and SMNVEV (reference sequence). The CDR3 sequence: CASSLGTGWSGETQYF. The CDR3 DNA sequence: TGTGCCAGCAGTTTAGGGACAGGATGGTCAGGAGAGACCCAGTACTTC.

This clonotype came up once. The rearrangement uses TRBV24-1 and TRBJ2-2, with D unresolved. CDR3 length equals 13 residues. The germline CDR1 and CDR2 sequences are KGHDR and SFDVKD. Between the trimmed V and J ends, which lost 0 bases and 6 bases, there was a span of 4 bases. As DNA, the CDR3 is TGTGCCACCAGTGATTTGAGTCCCGGGGAGCTGTTTTTT. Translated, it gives CATSDLSPGELFF.

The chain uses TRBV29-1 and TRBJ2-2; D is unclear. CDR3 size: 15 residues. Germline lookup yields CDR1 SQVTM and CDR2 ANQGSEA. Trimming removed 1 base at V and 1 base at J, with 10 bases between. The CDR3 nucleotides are TGCAGCGTTGAAGCACCGGAACTGAACACCGGGGAGCTGTTTTTT. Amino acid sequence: CSVEAPELNTGELFF.

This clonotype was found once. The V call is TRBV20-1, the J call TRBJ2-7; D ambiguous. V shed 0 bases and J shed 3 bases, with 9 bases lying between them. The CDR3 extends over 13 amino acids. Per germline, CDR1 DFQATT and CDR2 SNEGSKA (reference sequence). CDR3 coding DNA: TGCAGTGCTAGAGAAGAAGGGTTCTACGAGCAGTACTTC. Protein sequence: CSAREEGFYEQYF.

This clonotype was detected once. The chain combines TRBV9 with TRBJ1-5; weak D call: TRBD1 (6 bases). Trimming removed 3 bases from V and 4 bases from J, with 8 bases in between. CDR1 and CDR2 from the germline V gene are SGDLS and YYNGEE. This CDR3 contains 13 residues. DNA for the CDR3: TGTGCCAGCAGCGGAGGGGGGAATCAGCCCCAGCATTTT. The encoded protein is CASSGGGNQPQHF.

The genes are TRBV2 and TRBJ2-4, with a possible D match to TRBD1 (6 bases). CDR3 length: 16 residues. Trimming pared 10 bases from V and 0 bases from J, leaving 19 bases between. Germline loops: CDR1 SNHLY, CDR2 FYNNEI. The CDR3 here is CATRGQTFLAKNIQYF. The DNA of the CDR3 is TGTGCCACCCGTGGACAGACCTTCCTAGCCAAAAACATTCAGTACTTC.

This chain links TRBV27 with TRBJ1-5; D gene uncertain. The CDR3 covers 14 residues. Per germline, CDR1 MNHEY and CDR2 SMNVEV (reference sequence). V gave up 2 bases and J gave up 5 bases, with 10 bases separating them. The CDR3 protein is CASSLGWADQPQHF. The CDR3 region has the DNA TGTGCCAGCAGTTTAGGGTGGGCAGATCAGCCCCAGCATTTT.

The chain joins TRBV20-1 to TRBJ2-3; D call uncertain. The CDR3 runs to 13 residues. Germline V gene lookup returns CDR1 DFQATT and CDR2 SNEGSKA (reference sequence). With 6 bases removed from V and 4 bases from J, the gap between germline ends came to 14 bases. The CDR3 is CSAPSYVADTQYF. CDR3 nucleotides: TGCAGTGCGCCCTCCTATGTAGCAGATACGCAGTATTTT.

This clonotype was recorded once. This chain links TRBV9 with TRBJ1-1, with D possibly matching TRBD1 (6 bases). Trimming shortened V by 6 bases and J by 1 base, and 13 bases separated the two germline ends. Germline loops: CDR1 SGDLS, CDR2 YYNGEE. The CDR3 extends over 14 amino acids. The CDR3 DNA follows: TGTGCCAGCACATTAGGGGGGGCGAACACTGAAGCTTTCTTT. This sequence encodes CASTLGGANTEAFF. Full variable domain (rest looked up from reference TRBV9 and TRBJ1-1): DSGVTQTPKHLITATGQRVTLRCSPRSGDLSVYWYQQSLDQGLQFLIQYYNGEERAKGNILERFSAQQFPDLHSELNLSSLELGDSALYFCASTLGGANTEAFFGQGTRLTVV.

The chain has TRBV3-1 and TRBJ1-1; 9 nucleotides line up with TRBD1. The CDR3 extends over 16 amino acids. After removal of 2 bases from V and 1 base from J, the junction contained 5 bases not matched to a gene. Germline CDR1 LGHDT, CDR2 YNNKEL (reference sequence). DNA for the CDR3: TGTGCCAGCAGCCAACCCGGGACAGGGAGGAACACTGAAGCTTTCTTT. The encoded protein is CASSQPGTGRNTEAFF.

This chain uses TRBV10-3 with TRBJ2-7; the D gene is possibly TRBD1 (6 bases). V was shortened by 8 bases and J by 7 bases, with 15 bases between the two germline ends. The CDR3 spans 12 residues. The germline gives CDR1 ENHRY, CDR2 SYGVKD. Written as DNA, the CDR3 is TGTGCCATCCAGGCGGACAGCAGAGAGCAGTACTTC. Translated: CAIQADSREQYF.

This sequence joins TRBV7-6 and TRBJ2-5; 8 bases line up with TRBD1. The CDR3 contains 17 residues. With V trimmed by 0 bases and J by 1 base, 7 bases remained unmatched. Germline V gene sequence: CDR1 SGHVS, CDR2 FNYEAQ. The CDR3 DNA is TGTGCCAGCAGCTTAGCGGGGGGTGACAGGGGCCAAGAGACCCAGTACTTC. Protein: CASSLAGGDRGQETQYF.

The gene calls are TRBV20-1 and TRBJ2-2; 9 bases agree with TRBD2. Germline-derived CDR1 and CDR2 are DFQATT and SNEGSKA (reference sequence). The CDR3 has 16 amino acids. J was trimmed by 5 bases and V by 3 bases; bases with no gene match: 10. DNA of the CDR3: TGCAGTGCTAGTCGCTCGATGAGCGGGAGGACCGGGGAGCTGTTTTTT. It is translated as CSASRSMSGRTGELFF.

Written as DNA, the CDR3 is TGTGCCAGCCAGGGGGGGGGAGCCAAAAACATTCAGTACTTC. It specifies CASQGGGAKNIQYF. V gene TRBV6-5 combines with J gene TRBJ2-4; D is perhaps TRBD1 or TRBD2 (7 bases each). The CDR3 consists of 14 residues. Germline lookup yields CDR1 MNHEY and CDR2 SVGAGI. With 8 bases removed from V and 0 bases from J, the gap between germline ends came to 11 bases.

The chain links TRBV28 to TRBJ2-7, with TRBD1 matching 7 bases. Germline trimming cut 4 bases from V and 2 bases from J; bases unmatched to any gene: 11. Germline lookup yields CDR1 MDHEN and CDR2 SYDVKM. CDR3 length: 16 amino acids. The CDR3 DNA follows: TGTGCCAGCAGTTCAAGTCTCCAGGGGGAGCCCTACGAGCAGTACTTC. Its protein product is CASSSSLQGEPYEQYF. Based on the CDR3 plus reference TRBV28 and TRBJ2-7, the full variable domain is DVKVTQSSRYLVKRTGEKVFLECVQDMDHENMFWYRQDPGLGLRLIYFSYDVKMKEKGDIPEGYSVSREKKERFSLILESASTNQTSMYLCASSSSLQGEPYEQYFGPGTRLTVT.

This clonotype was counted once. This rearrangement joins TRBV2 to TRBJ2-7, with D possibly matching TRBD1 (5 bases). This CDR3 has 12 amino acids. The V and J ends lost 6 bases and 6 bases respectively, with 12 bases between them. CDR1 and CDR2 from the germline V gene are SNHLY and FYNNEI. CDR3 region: CASRPNGAEQYF. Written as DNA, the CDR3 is TGTGCCAGCAGGCCCAATGGGGCCGAGCAGTACTTC.

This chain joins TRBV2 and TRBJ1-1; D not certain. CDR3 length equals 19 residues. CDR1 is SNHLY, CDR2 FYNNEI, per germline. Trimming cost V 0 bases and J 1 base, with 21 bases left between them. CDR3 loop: CASSEALLTPPRGNTEAFF. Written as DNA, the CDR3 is TGTGCCAGCAGTGAAGCGCTCCTCACTCCACCACGGGGGAACACTGAAGCTTTCTTT.

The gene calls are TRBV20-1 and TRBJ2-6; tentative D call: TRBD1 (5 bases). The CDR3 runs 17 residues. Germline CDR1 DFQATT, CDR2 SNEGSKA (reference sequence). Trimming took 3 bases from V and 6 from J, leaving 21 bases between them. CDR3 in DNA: TGCAGTGCTAGTCTTAAAGGGGTCGTAGGAGAGGCCAACGTCCTGACTTTC. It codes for CSASLKGVVGEANVLTF.

The CDR3 loop is CASSPGQGGYYEQYF. CDR3 coding DNA: TGTGCCAGTAGTCCCGGACAGGGAGGCTACTACGAGCAGTACTTC. The rearrangement uses TRBV19 and TRBJ2-7; the match to TRBD1 covers 8 bases. With V trimmed by 5 bases and J by 3 bases, 9 bases remained unmatched. CDR1 and CDR2 from the germline V gene are LNHDA and SQIVND (reference sequence). CDR3 length equals 15 residues.

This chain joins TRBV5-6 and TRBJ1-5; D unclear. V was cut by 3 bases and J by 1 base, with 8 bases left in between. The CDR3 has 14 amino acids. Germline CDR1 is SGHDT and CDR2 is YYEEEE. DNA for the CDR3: TGTGCCAGCAGCTCGCTCGAAAGCAATCAGCCCCAGCATTTT. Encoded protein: CASSSLESNQPQHF.

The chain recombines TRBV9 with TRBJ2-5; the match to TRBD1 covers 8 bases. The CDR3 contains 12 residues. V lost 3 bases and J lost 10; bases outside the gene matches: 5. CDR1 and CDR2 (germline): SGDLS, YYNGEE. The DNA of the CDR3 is TGTGCCAGCAGCGGTTACAGGGGGGACCAGTACTTC. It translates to CASSGYRGDQYF.

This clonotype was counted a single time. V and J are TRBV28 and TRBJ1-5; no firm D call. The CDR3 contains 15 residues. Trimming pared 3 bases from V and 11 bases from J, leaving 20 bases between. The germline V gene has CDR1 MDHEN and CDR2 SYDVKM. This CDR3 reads CASSFTAVYSGAQHF. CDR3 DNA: TGTGCCAGCAGTTTTACGGCCGTGTACAGTGGGGCCCAGCATTTT.

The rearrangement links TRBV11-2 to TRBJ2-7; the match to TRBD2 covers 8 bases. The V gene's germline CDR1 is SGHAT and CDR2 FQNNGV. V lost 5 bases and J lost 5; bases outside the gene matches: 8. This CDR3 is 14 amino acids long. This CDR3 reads CASSPSGSGDEQYF. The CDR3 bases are TGTGCCAGCAGCCCGAGCGGGAGTGGCGACGAGCAGTACTTC.

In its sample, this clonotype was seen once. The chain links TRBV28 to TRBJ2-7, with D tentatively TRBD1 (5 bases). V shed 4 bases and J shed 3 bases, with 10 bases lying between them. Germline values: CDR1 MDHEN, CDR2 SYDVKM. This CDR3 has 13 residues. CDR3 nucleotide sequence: TGTGCCAGCAGTTACAGGCTGTACTACGAGCAGTACTTC. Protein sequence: CASSYRLYYEQYF. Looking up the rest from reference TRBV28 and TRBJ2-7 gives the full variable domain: DVKVTQSSRYLVKRTGEKVFLECVQDMDHENMFWYRQDPGLGLRLIYFSYDVKMKEKGDIPEGYSVSREKKERFSLILESASTNQTSMYLCASSYRLYYEQYFGPGTRLTVT.

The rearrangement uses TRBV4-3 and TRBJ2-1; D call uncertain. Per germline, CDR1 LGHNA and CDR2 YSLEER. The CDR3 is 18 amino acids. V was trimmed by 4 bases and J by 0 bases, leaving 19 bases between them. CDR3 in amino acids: CASSPRYRTALSYNEQFF. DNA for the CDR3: TGCGCCAGCAGCCCTCGATATCGGACCGCCCTCTCCTACAATGAGCAGTTCTTC.